The clone carrying this TCR beta chain was seen repeatedly, ten times or more. Its antigen is currently unknown. Trimming pared 5 bases from V and 2 bases from J, leaving 14 bases between. This CDR3 spans 15 amino acids. Germline CDR1 SGHTA, CDR2 FQGNSA. This entry comes from a study of identical twins. Study results and limitations: Researchers reported weaker excess twin sharing in beta out-of-frame sequences.

One entry per CDR3 protein, called by TCRdb with MiXCR from the 5' RACE reads. This table has hundreds of thousands of distinct CDR3 sequences, 8.5% to 9% appearing once. These data were also reused for a study on yellow fever vaccine responses in identical twins.

This chain links TRBV7-2 with TRBJ2-3; a possible D gene is TRBD1 (6 bases). The sequence was collected from a woman between 18 and 30 years old in good health. The sample was PBMCs. The CDR3 DNA reads TGTGCCAGCAGCACCCAGGGGTCCTACACAGATACGCAGTATTTT. Its protein is CASSTQGSYTDTQYF.